Sequencing of this T cell receptor beta chain was carried out in a study of cytotoxic CD8 clonotypes in ibrutinib-treated CLL. The sequencing depth, 1 in 200,000 to 1 in 1 million T cells, was the target. Clones were sequenced by immunoSEQ multiplex PCR, and TCRdb holds only the in-frame ones, with some missing. In the table there are 130,000 or so clones, about four fifths of which are singletons. Regarding this clone: Its matching antigen is unknown.

The study's findings and limits: Clonality went higher at ibrutinib response and then dropped back toward baseline at progression. Higher circulating CD8+ T-cell counts strongly accompanied higher baseline clonality, above age-matched healthy donors.

The germline gives CDR1 MGHRA, CDR2 YSYEKL. V lost 1 base to trimming and J lost 6 bases; unmatched junction nucleotides: 7. The length of the CDR3 is 15 residues. This receptor was obtained from a human donor with chronic lymphocytic leukemia. The sequenced sample was PBMCs, obtained after 12 months of ibrutinib treatment. This chain links TRBV4-1 with TRBJ2-7, with 9 bases fitting TRBD2. The chain's CDR3 is CASSQVRRTSVEQYF. The CDR3 nucleotides read TGCGCCAGCAGCCAAGTTAGAAGGACTAGCGTCGAGCAGTACTTC.